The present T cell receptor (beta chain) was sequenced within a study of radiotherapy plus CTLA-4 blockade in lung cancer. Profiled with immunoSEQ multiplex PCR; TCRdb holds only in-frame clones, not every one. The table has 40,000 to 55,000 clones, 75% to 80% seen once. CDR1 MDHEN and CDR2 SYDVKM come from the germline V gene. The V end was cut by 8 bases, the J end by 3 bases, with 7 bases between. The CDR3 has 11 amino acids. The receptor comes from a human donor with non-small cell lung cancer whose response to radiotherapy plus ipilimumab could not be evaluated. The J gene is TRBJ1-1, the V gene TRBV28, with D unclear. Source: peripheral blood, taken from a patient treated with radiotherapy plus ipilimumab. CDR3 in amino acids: CASYSHTEAFF. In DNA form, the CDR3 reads TGTGCCAGCTATAGTCACACTGAAGCTTTCTTT. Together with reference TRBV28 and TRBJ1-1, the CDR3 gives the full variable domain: DVKVTQSSRYLVKRTGEKVFLECVQDMDHENMFWYRQDPGLGLRLIYFSYDVKMKEKGDIPEGYSVSREKKERFSLILESASTNQTSMYLCASYSHTEAFFGQGTRLTVV.